The rows below give T cell receptor beta chains drawn from one sample of a study of CD8+CD57+ T cells in acquired aplastic anemia. Via MiXCR, TCRdb re-called the reads, giving one row per CDR3 protein. Of approximately 200,000 distinct CDR3 sequences in the sample, over 60% were seen once. Sequencing input: sorted CD4+, CD8+, or CD8+CD57+ T cells (not recorded which) from PBMCs. The receptor source for this set is a human donor in good health. CDR3s include the opening cysteine and the closing phenylalanine or tryptophan. Each record gives: clone size, V gene, D gene, J gene, CDR3 protein, CDR3 DNA. A D gene is named only where the DNA matches it firmly. Clone size, where shown, is once, few, many, or a class for clones that have expanded.

once	TRBV7-9	.	TRBJ2-3	CASSPAQGVLDTQYF	TGTGCCAGCAGCCCGGCACAGGGAGTGCTAGATACGCAGTATTTT
many	TRBV14	TRBD2	TRBJ2-1	CASSQASRTSGYNEQFF	TGTGCCAGCAGCCAAGCTTCACGGACTAGCGGCTACAATGAGCAGTTCTTC
.	TRBV20-1	TRBD2	TRBJ2-7	CSAPGGGGQEQYF	TGCAGTGCCCCTGGGGGGGGGGGTCAAGAGCAGTACTTC
.	TRBV4-3	TRBD1	TRBJ2-1	CASSQEQTGNYNEQFF	TGCGCCAGCAGCCAAGAACAGACAGGGAATTACAATGAGCAGTTCTTC
.	TRBV7-6	.	TRBJ2-2	CASSLGGHNGELFF	TGTGCCAGCAGCTTAGGGGGGCATAACGGGGAGCTGTTTTTT
.	TRBV5-4	TRBD1	TRBJ2-1	CASSLDRGNEQFF	TGTGCCAGCAGCCTCGACAGGGGCAATGAGCAGTTCTTC
.	TRBV10-3	.	TRBJ1-5	CAISGRTGNQPQHF	TGTGCCATCAGTGGTAGGACCGGCAATCAGCCCCAGCATTTT
.	TRBV2	TRBD2	TRBJ2-4	CASLGVAGGEGNIQYF	TGTGCCAGCCTGGGGGTAGCGGGGGGTGAGGGGAACATTCAGTACTTC
once	TRBV7-9	TRBD1	TRBJ2-7	CASSFPGTGVYEQYF	TGTGCCAGCAGCTTTCCCGGGACAGGTGTCTACGAGCAGTACTTC
once	TRBV19	.	TRBJ1-2	CASSIDTAFSGYTF	TGTGCCAGTAGTATAGATACAGCTTTTAGCGGCTACACCTTC
.	TRBV2	TRBD2	TRBJ2-1	CASSEGTSGFHNEQLF	TGTGCCAGCAGTGAAGGGACTAGCGGGTTCCACAATGAGCAGCTCTTC
.	TRBV20-1	TRBD1	TRBJ1-2	CSARGQGSYGYTF	TGCAGTGCTAGGGGACAGGGTAGCTATGGCTACACCTTC
.	TRBV15	.	TRBJ1-1	CATSSEGRGPATTEAFF	TGTGCCACCAGCAGCGAGGGGAGGGGCCCAGCGACGACTGAAGCTTTCTTT
.	TRBV7-9	TRBD1	TRBJ1-1	CASSPDTGAVTEAFF	TGTGCCAGCAGCCCTGATACAGGGGCGGTCACCGAAGCTTTCTTT
many	TRBV5-1	TRBD1	TRBJ2-3	CASGHRTGDADTQYF	TGCGCCAGCGGACACAGGACAGGGGATGCAGATACGCAGTATTTT
many	TRBV9	.	TRBJ2-1	CASSANSYNEQFF	TGTGCCAGCAGCGCCAACAGTTACAATGAGCAGTTCTTC
many	TRBV7-2	.	TRBJ2-5	CASRSVGETQYF	TGTGCCAGCAGATCAGTAGGGGAGACCCAGTACTTC
many	TRBV10-3	.	TRBJ1-2	CAISEGTVNYGYTF	TGTGCCATCAGTGAAGGGACGGTGAACTATGGCTACACCTTC
many	TRBV19	TRBD2	TRBJ2-1	CASRGGLVGYNEQFF	TGTGCCAGTAGGGGGGGACTAGTTGGTTACAATGAGCAGTTCTTC
.	TRBV20-1	.	TRBJ2-1	CSARIPTRSHEQFF	TGCAGTGCTAGAATCCCGACTAGGTCCCATGAGCAGTTCTTC
.	TRBV6-6	.	TRBJ1-3	CASSNLGRSGNTIYF	TGTGCCAGCAGTAATCTTGGACGCTCTGGAAACACCATATATTTT
many	TRBV7-9	.	TRBJ2-7	CASSLGRGEYF	TGTGCCAGCAGCTTAGGCAGGGGGGAGTACTTC
many	TRBV5-1	.	TRBJ1-5	CASSLAAGSHQPQHF	TGCGCCAGCAGCTTGGCCGCGGGCAGCCATCAGCCCCAGCATTTT
few	TRBV10-3	TRBD1	TRBJ1-6	CAISGRTGEDSPLHF	TGTGCCATCAGTGGTCGGACAGGGGAGGATTCACCCCTCCACTTT
.	TRBV6-1	TRBD1	TRBJ1-5	CASSMDRASNQPQHF	TGTGCCAGCAGTATGGACAGGGCTAGCAATCAGCCCCAGCATTTT
.	TRBV7-9	TRBD1	TRBJ1-2	CASSIPGQTNYGYTF	TGTGCCAGCAGCATACCGGGACAGACTAACTATGGCTACACCTTC
many	TRBV11-2	TRBD2	TRBJ2-3	CASSSIAGVTDTQYF	TGTGCCAGCAGCTCCATAGCGGGGGTCACAGATACGCAGTATTTT
.	TRBV9	TRBD2	TRBJ2-5	CASSVAGTSGGETQYF	TGTGCCAGCAGCGTAGCTGGGACTAGCGGGGGAGAGACCCAGTACTTC
.	TRBV5-1	TRBD1	TRBJ2-7	CASSTTGSEQYF	TGCGCCAGCAGCACGACAGGGAGCGAGCAGTACTTC
.	TRBV10-3	.	TRBJ2-3	CAIRGGVTDTQYF	TGTGCCATCAGGGGGGGTGTTACAGATACGCAGTATTTT
.	TRBV25-1	TRBD1	TRBJ2-5	CASRSGDRHQETQYF	TGTGCCAGCCGTTCAGGGGACAGACACCAAGAGACCCAGTACTTC
.	TRBV24-1	.	TRBJ2-7	CATSQDAKSEQYF	TGTGCCACCAGTCAGGACGCTAAGTCGGAGCAGTACTTC
.	TRBV11-3	TRBD2	TRBJ2-7	CAVPGGLAGGPWEQYF	TGTGCCGTACCGGGGGGACTAGCGGGAGGGCCGTGGGAGCAGTACTTC
.	TRBV24-1	TRBD1	TRBJ1-2	CATSDARQGYGYTF	TGTGCCACCAGTGATGCAAGACAGGGGTATGGCTACACCTTC
many	TRBV6-2/TRBV6-3	.	TRBJ1-5	CASSMRAARGQPQHF	TGTGCCAGCAGCATGAGGGCAGCCCGGGGGCAGCCCCAGCATTTT
.	TRBV25-1	TRBD1	TRBJ1-3	CASSGMNRGTSGNTIYF	TGTGCCAGCAGTGGGATGAACAGGGGGACCTCTGGAAACACCATATATTTT
.	TRBV7-3	TRBD1	TRBJ2-3	CASSLSTGGTDTQYF	TGTGCCAGCAGCTTAAGTACAGGGGGCACAGATACGCAGTATTTT
.	TRBV15	TRBD1	TRBJ2-5	CATSIIDRGGETQYF	TGTGCCACCAGCATCATCGACAGGGGCGGGGAGACCCAGTACTTC
.	TRBV29-1	.	TRBJ2-7	CSHDRYYEQYF	TGCAGCCATGATAGGTACTACGAGCAGTACTTC
many	TRBV19	.	TRBJ1-6	CASSISGSSPLHF	TGTGCCAGTAGTATTTCGGGCTCCTCACCCCTCCACTTT
.	TRBV20-1	.	TRBJ2-1	CSASFPSFNEQFF	TGCAGTGCTAGTTTCCCCAGTTTTAATGAGCAGTTCTTC
.	TRBV7-7	.	TRBJ1-2	CASSLDSGYTF	TGTGCTAGCAGCTTAGATTCGGGCTACACCTTC
.	TRBV7-3	.	TRBJ1-2	CASSLKVEGYTF	TGTGCCAGCAGCTTGAAGGTAGAGGGCTACACCTTC
.	TRBV24-1	.	TRBJ2-5	CATSDPTGEGETQYF	TGTGCCACCAGTGATCCAACAGGGGAGGGAGAGACCCAGTACTTC
.	TRBV7-8	.	TRBJ2-2	CASSLRGGGTGELFF	TGTGCCAGCAGCTTAAGAGGTGGTGGGACCGGGGAGCTGTTTTTT
once	TRBV7-9	.	TRBJ1-1	CASSFYRDSEAFF	TGTGCCAGCAGCTTCTACAGGGACTCTGAAGCTTTCTTT
.	TRBV24-1	.	TRBJ1-3	CATSDPTDPGNTIYF	TGTGCCACCAGTGACCCGACAGATCCTGGAAACACCATATATTTT
many	TRBV5-1	.	TRBJ2-7	CASSLLGPYEQYF	TGCGCCAGCAGCTTGTTGGGACCCTACGAGCAGTACTTC
medium-sized	TRBV9	.	TRBJ2-5	CASSLGTLGTQYF	TGTGCCAGCAGCCTCGGCACCCTGGGGACCCAGTACTTC
.	TRBV6-6	TRBD1	TRBJ1-1	CASSYSRGRGSMNTEAFF	TGTGCCAGCAGTTACTCCAGGGGGCGCGGGTCTATGAACACTGAAGCTTTCTTT
many	TRBV19	.	TRBJ2-2	CASKRAGTGELFF	TGTGCCAGTAAACGGGCCGGAACCGGGGAGCTGTTTTTT
few	TRBV20-1	.	TRBJ1-1	CSAREIQGTEAFF	TGCAGTGCTAGAGAGATACAGGGAACTGAAGCTTTCTTT
many	TRBV5-4	.	TRBJ2-7	CASSPMRGGQNYEQYF	TGTGCCAGCAGCCCAATGAGGGGGGGGCAAAACTACGAGCAGTACTTC
.	TRBV19	TRBD1	TRBJ1-6	CASNPGTGYSPLHF	TGTGCCAGTAACCCCGGGACAGGATATTCACCCCTCCACTTT
.	TRBV19	TRBD1	TRBJ1-2	CASMVGQSYGYTF	TGTGCCAGTATGGTGGGACAGAGCTATGGCTACACCTTC
.	TRBV2	TRBD2	TRBJ2-5	CASSARLAGIQETQYF	TGTGCCAGCAGCGCCCGCCTAGCGGGAATCCAAGAGACCCAGTACTTC
.	TRBV25-1	.	TRBJ1-1	CASSEGYRDEAFF	TGTGCCAGCAGCGAAGGTTACAGGGACGAAGCTTTCTTT
few	TRBV20-1	.	TRBJ2-1	CSAYDYASVEQFF	TGCAGTGCTTACGACTACGCCTCCGTTGAGCAGTTCTTC